This T cell receptor beta chain was documented in a study of shared clonotypes between healthy human individuals. Study-level findings and limits: About 5.2% was the fraction of naive CD4 clonotypes found shared across several donors.

CDR3 length: 17 amino acids. V lost 6 bases, J lost 6 bases, and 14 bases stayed unmatched. Germline CDR1 and CDR2: MNHGY and SVAAGI. From CD4+ cells came CD45RA+ naive and CD45RA-negative memory subsets. Points on this clone: The antigen remains undetermined.

The repertoire was sequenced with immunoSEQ multiplex PCR; TCRdb's copy has only in-frame clones and lacks some. The sample has some 2,000,000 clones; approximately 94% are singletons. This sequence was found in a man between 18 and 35 years old in good health. The chain employs TRBV6-9 and TRBJ2-3, with 11 bases lining up with TRBD2. Sequenced sample: naive CD4+ T cells sorted from blood. As for subset: CD45RA+ positively selected. CDR3 in amino acids: CASRYVAGGPYLDTQYF. As DNA, the CDR3 is TGTGCCAGCAGATATGTAGCGGGAGGGCCATATTTGGATACGCAGTATTTT.